Below are 15 T cell receptor beta chains sequenced from a single sample in a study of T-cell memory formation after mild COVID-19. MiXCR, run by TCRdb on the 5' RACE reads, gives a single entry per CDR3 protein. The table has 210,000 or so distinct CDR3 sequences, roughly a tenth seen once. Specimen: PBMCs or a T cell subset sorted from them (not recorded which). The source is a man aged 18 to 30 who had mild COVID-19 (a few samples of this study predate the infection). Cell type and time point are not known.

V gene TRBV5-1 combines with J gene TRBJ2-5; 9 positions match TRBD2. The germline gives CDR1 SGHRS, CDR2 YFSETQ. The ends lost 3 bases at V and 1 base at J; junction bases unmatched: 1. There are 14 residues in the CDR3. CDR3 sequence (DNA): TGCGCCAGCAGCTCGGGACTAGCCCAAGAGACCCAGTACTTC. Translating gives CASSSGLAQETQYF.

This clonotype has ten or more counts. V usage is TRBV7-9 and J usage is TRBJ1-3; no clear D gene. With 3 bases removed from V and 4 bases from J, the gap between germline ends came to 10 bases. The germline CDR1 and CDR2 sequences are SEHNR and FQNEAQ (reference sequence). The CDR3 has 14 amino acids. CDR3 nucleotide sequence: TGTGCCAGCAGCTTCACGGGCCAGGGAAACACCATATATTTT. It specifies CASSFTGQGNTIYF.

This chain connects TRBV27 to TRBJ2-3; no reliable D call. Germline assignment: CDR1 MNHEY and CDR2 SMNVEV (reference sequence). Between the trimmed V and J ends, which lost 6 bases and 3 bases, there was a span of 10 bases. The CDR3 contains 13 residues. In nucleotides, the CDR3 is TGTGCCAGCAGATATACAGCGACAGATACGCAGTATTTT. Protein sequence: CASRYTATDTQYF.

This clonotype was counted between two and nine times. V and J are TRBV5-1 and TRBJ1-1; no reliable D call. Germline CDR1 is SGHRS and CDR2 is YFSETQ. The length of the CDR3 is 14 residues. V gave up 0 bases and J gave up 4 bases, with 10 bases separating them. CDR3 region: CASSLVEVGTEAFF. The DNA of the CDR3 is TGCGCCAGCAGCTTGGTGGAGGTGGGCACTGAAGCTTTCTTT. Full variable domain (outside the CDR3, taken from reference TRBV5-1 and TRBJ1-1): KAGVTQTPRYLIKTRGQQVTLSCSPISGHRSVSWYQQTPGQGLQFLFEYFSETQRNKGNFPGRFSGRQFSNSRSEMNVSTLELGDSALYLCASSLVEVGTEAFFGQGTRLTVV.

The chain links TRBV6-6 to TRBJ1-6, with D perhaps TRBD1 (6 bases). This CDR3 comprises 17 residues. Trimming took off 6 bases at V and 0 bases at J, with 15 bases between the two ends. Germline loops: CDR1 MNHNY, CDR2 SVGAGI (reference sequence). CDR3 loop: CASRGRGVSSYNSPLHF. CDR3 sequence (DNA): TGTGCCAGCAGGGGCAGGGGCGTCAGCTCCTATAATTCACCCCTCCACTTT.

The V and J genes are TRBV7-2 and TRBJ2-1; D is possibly TRBD1 (5 bases). The CDR3 length is 15 residues. The V end was cut by 5 bases, the J end by 7 bases, with 18 bases between. The germline V gene encodes CDR1 SGHTA and CDR2 FQGNSA. The CDR3 sequence is CASSLVVGRANEQFF. The CDR3 bases are TGTGCCAGCAGCCTGGTTGTTGGCAGGGCGAATGAGCAGTTCTTC.

This clonotype was recorded a few times. The V call is TRBV7-7, the J call TRBJ2-3; D ambiguous. This CDR3 contains 15 residues. Germline loops: CDR1 SSHAT, CDR2 FNYEAQ (reference sequence). The ends were cut back, 2 bases at V and 0 bases at J, with 9 bases in the middle. This CDR3 reads CASSLSGSSTDTQYF. The DNA for the CDR3 is TGTGCCAGCAGCTTAAGTGGCTCCAGCACAGATACGCAGTATTTT.

In its sample, this clonotype was seen a few times. This rearrangement joins TRBV18 to TRBJ2-7, with 9 bases fitting TRBD1. The CDR3 loop spans 15 amino acids. Germline CDR1 reads KGHSH; CDR2 reads LQKENI. V was pared by 0 bases and J by 6 bases, with 6 bases of the junction left unmatched. The CDR3 is CASSPPGQGPGEQYF. CDR3 DNA sequence: TGTGCCAGCTCACCACCGGGACAGGGCCCTGGCGAGCAGTACTTC. Full variable domain (outside the CDR3, taken from reference TRBV18 and TRBJ2-7): NAGVMQNPRHLVRRRGQEARLRCSPMKGHSHVYWYRQLPEEGLKFMVYLQKENIIDESGMPKERFSAEFPKEGPSILRIQQVVRGDSAAYFCASSPPGQGPGEQYFGPGTRLTVT.

This clonotype has at least ten counts. The rearrangement links TRBV7-3 to TRBJ2-2, with a tentative D call TRBD2 (7 bases). The CDR3 totals 16 residues. V lost 4 bases and J 3 bases, leaving 15 bases between the germline ends. Germline values: CDR1 SGHTA, CDR2 FQGTGA. The CDR3 DNA sequence: TGTGCCAGCAGCTACCTGGGGGGGGCTGACACCGGGGAGCTGTTTTTT. Translated: CASSYLGGADTGELFF.

The rearrangement uses TRBV5-6 and TRBJ1-2; the D gene is possibly TRBD1 (6 bases). Germline lookup yields CDR1 SGHDT and CDR2 YYEEEE. V was pared by 6 bases and J by 4 bases, with 10 bases between. The CDR3 sequence is 12 residues long. The CDR3 DNA reads as TGTGCCAGCAACCAGGGGTCCTATGGCTACACCTTC. Protein sequence: CASNQGSYGYTF.

The chain carries TRBV5-1 and TRBJ2-2; 8 bases agree with TRBD1. V was pared by 0 bases and J by 3 bases, with 7 bases of the junction left unmatched. This CDR3 spans 17 amino acids. Per the germline V gene, CDR1 is SGHRS and CDR2 is YFSETQ. Here the CDR3 reads CASSLGAAGGDTGELFF. CDR3 sequence (DNA): TGCGCCAGCAGCTTGGGAGCGGCAGGGGGCGACACCGGGGAGCTGTTTTTT.

The chain employs TRBV3-1 and TRBJ2-5; D possibly uses TRBD1 or TRBD2 (5 bases each). The CDR3 has 17 amino acids. The V and J ends lost 0 bases and 2 bases respectively, with 16 bases between them. CDR1 is LGHDT and CDR2 is YNNKEL in the germline V gene (reference sequence). In DNA, the CDR3 is TGTGCCAGCAGCCAAGATAGGGGAGCAAATATTCAAGAGACCCAGTACTTC. This encodes CASSQDRGANIQETQYF.

This clonotype was recorded a few times. This chain connects TRBV7-2 to TRBJ2-7; D gene uncertain. This CDR3 is 14 amino acids long. Germline CDR1 and CDR2: SGHTA and FQGNSA. Trimming left V 5 bases short and J 1 base short, with 12 bases between. The CDR3 region has the DNA TGTGCCAGCAGCGTCGCTCTAGTATCCTACGAGCAGTACTTC. Its translation is CASSVALVSYEQYF.

This clonotype has just a few counts. The rearrangement links TRBV7-2 to TRBJ2-1; D is uncertain. The CDR3 is made up of 15 amino acids. V was shortened by 1 base and J by 8 bases, with 15 bases between the two germline ends. The germline V gene has CDR1 SGHTA and CDR2 FQGNSA. The CDR3 here is CASSLGPPRSYEQFF. In DNA form, the CDR3 reads TGTGCCAGCAGCTTAGGCCCCCCGAGATCTTATGAGCAGTTCTTC.

J is TRBJ2-5 and V is TRBV6-1; tentatively, D is TRBD2 (5 bases). The V gene's germline CDR1 is MNHNS and CDR2 SASEGT. This CDR3 comprises 15 residues. The V gene lost 4 bases and the J gene lost 5 bases, with 17 bases spanning the gap. As DNA, the CDR3 is TGTGCCAGCAGTGTAAGGACGGGCGGGTACGAGACCCAGTACTTC. Protein sequence: CASSVRTGGYETQYF.